This TCR beta chain originates from a study of control samples from healthy donors and cancer patients. This clone turned up a few times. Trimming left V 2 bases short and J 4 bases short, with 15 bases between. The CDR3 covers 15 residues. Germline CDR1 reads SGHRS; CDR2 reads YFSETQ. TCRdb's copy holds only in-frame clones and misses some; the assay was immunoSEQ multiplex PCR. The table has 230,000 or so clones, about 93% seen once; the top ten hold approximately 1.6%. The clonotype originates from a man aged 50 or older in good health. This sequence joins TRBV5-1 and TRBJ1-2, with D tentatively TRBD1 (6 bases). Sequenced material: blood. Written as DNA, the CDR3 is TGCGCCAGCAGCTTAAACCCAGGACAGACCTATGGCTACACCTTC. Its translation: CASSLNPGQTYGYTF.